This T cell receptor (beta chain) was profiled in a study of cytomegalovirus exposure and HLA in healthy donors. This clone was observed a few times. Its antigen is not known. The PCR ran on 60 Vbeta and 13 Jbeta primers. Some clones are missing from TCRdb's copy, which holds only in-frame ones; the method was immunoSEQ multiplex PCR. The sample lists roughly 140,000 clones, approximately 9% occurring once. The germline V gene has CDR1 SGHDT and CDR2 YYEEEE. Trimming took 0 bases from V and 4 from J, leaving 11 bases between them. There are 15 residues in the CDR3. Whole-study results and caveats: As a later analysis showed, a missense DCLRE1C variant was linked to trimming of TCR beta V- and J-genes.

The sequence came from a male donor in good health and CMV-seronegative. The sequenced sample was PBMCs. The chain recombines TRBV5-6 with TRBJ1-5, with D perhaps matching TRBD1 (5 bases). CDR3 in amino acids: CASSLGAGSNQPQHF. Here the CDR3 DNA reads TGTGCCAGCAGCTTGGGGGCAGGGTCAAATCAGCCCCAGCATTTT.